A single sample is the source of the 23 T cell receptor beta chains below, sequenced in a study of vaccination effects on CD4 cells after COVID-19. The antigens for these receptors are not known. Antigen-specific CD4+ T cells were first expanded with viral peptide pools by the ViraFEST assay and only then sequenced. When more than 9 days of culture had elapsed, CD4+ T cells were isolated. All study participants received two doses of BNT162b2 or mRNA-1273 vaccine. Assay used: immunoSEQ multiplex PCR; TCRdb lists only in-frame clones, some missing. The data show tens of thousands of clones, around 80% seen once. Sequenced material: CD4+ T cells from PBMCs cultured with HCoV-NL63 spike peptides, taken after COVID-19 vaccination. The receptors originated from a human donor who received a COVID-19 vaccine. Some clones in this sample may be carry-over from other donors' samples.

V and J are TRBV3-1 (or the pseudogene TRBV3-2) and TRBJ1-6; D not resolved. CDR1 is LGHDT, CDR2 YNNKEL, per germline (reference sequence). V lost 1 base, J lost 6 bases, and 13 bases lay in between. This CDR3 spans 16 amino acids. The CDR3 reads CASSQVPPPGNSPLHF. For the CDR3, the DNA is TGTGCCAGCAGCCAAGTCCCGCCGCCCGGTAATTCACCCCTCCACTTT.

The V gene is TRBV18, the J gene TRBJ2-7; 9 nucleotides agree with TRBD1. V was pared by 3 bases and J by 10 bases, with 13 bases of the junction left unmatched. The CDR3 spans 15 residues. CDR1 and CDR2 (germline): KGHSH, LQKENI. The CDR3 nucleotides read TGTGCCAGCTCACCCTCCGGGACAGGGCCCTTTGAACAGTACGTC. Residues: CASSPSGTGPFEQYV.

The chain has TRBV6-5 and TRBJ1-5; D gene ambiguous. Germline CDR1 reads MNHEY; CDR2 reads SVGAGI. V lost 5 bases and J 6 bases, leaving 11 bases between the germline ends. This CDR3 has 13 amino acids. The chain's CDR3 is CASSPRPGQPQHF. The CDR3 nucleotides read TGTGCCAGCAGTCCCCGTCCAGGTCAGCCCCAGCATTTT.

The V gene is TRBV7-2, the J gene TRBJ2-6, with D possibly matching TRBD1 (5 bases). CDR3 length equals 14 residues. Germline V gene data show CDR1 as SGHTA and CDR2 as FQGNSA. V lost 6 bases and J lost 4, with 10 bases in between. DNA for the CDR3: TGTGCCAGCAGTCAATCAGGGGGGGCCAACGTCCTGACTTTC. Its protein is CASSQSGGANVLTF.

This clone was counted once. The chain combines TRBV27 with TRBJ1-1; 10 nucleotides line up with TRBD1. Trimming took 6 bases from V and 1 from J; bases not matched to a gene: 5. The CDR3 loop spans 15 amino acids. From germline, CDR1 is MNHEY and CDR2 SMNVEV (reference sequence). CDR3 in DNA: TGTGCCAGCAGATGGACAGGGGGGGGGAACACTGAAGCTTTCTTT. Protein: CASRWTGGGNTEAFF.

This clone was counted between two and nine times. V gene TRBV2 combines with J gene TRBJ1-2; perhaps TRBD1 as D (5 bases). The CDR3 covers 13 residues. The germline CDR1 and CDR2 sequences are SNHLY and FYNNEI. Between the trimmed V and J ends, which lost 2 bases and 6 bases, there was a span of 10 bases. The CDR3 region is CASSEPGTDGYTF. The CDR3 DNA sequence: TGTGCCAGCAGTGAACCAGGGACTGATGGCTACACCTTC.

The DNA for the CDR3 is TGTGCCAGCAGTGAACCGGTTAATTCACCCCTCCACTTT. Translation: CASSEPVNSPLHF. The chain joins TRBV2 to TRBJ1-6, with D hard to call. With 2 bases removed from V and 6 bases from J, the gap between germline ends came to 5 bases. CDR3 length: 13 residues. CDR1 is SNHLY, CDR2 FYNNEI, per germline. The full variable domain, with the rest looked up from reference TRBV2 and TRBJ1-6, is EPEVTQTPSHQVTQMGQEVILRCVPISNHLYFYWYRQILGQKVEFLVSFYNNEISEKSEIFDDQFSVERPDGSNFTLKIRSTKLEDSAMYFCASSEPVNSPLHFGNGTRLTVT.

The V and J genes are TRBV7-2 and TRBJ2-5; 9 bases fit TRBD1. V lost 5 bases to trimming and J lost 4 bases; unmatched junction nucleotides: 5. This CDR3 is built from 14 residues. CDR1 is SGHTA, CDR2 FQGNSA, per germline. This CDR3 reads CASSLQGAVETQYF. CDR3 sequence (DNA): TGTGCCAGCAGCCTACAGGGGGCAGTAGAGACCCAGTACTTC.

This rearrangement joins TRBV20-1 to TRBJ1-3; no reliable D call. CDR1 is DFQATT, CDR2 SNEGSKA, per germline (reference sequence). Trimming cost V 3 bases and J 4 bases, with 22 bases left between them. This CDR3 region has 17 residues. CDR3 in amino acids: CSASRQAGSSKGNTIYF. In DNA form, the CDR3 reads TGCAGTGCTAGTCGCCAGGCGGGTTCGTCGAAAGGAAACACCATATATTTT.

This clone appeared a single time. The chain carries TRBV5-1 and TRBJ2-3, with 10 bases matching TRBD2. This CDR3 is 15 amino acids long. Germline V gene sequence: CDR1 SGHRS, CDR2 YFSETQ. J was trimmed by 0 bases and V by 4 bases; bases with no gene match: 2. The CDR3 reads CASSLAGDSTDTQYF. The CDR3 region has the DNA TGCGCCAGCAGCCTAGCGGGGGATAGCACAGATACGCAGTATTTT.

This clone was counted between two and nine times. CDR3 loop: CASSPLSYREIGNTIYF. CDR3 sequence (DNA): TGTGCCAGCAGTCCCCTCTCATACAGGGAAATTGGAAACACCATATATTTT. The genes are TRBV28 and TRBJ1-3; D perhaps matches TRBD1 (6 bases). CDR3 size: 17 residues. The V end was cut by 5 bases, the J end by 3 bases, with 20 bases between. CDR1 is MDHEN, CDR2 SYDVKM, per germline.

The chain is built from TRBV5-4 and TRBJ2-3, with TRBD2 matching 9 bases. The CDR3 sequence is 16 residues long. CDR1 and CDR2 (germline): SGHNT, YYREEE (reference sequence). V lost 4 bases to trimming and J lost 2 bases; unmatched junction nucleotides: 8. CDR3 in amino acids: CASSPGLAGFTDTQYF. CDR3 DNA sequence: TGTGCCAGCAGCCCCGGTCTAGCGGGGTTCACAGATACGCAGTATTTT.

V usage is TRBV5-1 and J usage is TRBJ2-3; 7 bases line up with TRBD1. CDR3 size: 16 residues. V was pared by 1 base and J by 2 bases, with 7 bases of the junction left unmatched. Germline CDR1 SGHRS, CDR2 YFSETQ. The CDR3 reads CASSLPGTVNTDTQYF. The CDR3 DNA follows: TGCGCCAGCAGCTTGCCCGGGACAGTTAACACAGATACGCAGTATTTT.

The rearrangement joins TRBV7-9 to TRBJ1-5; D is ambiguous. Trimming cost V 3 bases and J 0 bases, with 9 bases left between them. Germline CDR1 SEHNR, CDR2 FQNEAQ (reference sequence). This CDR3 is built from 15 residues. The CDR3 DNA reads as TGTGCCAGCAGCTTGAGCCTGAGTAGCAATCAGCCCCAGCATTTT. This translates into CASSLSLSSNQPQHF.

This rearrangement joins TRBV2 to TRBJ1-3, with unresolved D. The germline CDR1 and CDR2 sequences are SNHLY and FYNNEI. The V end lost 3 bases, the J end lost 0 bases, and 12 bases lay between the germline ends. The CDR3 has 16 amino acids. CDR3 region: CASSDPFGFSGNTIYF. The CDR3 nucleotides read TGTGCCAGCAGTGACCCTTTTGGGTTCTCTGGAAACACCATATATTTT.

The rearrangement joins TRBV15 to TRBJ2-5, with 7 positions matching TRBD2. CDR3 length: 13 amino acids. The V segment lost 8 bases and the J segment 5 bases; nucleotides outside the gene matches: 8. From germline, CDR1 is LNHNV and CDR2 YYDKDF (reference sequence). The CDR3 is CATRPAGRETQYF. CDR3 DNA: TGTGCCACCCGACCAGCGGGGAGGGAGACCCAGTACTTC.

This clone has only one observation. CDR3 amino acids: CASSYSVRGSLGNYGYTF. The CDR3 DNA sequence: TGTGCCAGCAGTTACTCGGTCCGGGGATCCCTAGGGAACTATGGCTACACCTTC. This chain uses TRBV6-2 or TRBV6-3 with TRBJ1-2; D is unresolved. From germline, CDR1 is MNHEY and CDR2 SVGEGT. The CDR3 is 18 amino acids. V lost 0 bases, J lost 2 bases, and 19 bases lay in between.

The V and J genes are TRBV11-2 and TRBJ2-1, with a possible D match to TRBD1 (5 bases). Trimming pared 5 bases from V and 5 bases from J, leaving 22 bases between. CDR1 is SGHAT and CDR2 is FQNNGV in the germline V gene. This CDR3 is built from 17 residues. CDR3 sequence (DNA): TGTGCCAGCAGCCCTCGTTGGGGCAAAAAACTAAACAATGAGCAGTTCTTC. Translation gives CASSPRWGKKLNNEQFF.

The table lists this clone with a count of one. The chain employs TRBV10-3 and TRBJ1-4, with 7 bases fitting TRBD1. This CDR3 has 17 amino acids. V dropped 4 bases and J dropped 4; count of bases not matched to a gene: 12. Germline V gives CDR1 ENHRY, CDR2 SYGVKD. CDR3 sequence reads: CAISAGRGTALNEKLFF. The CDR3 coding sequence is TGTGCCATCAGTGCGGGGCGAGGGACAGCACTTAATGAAAAACTGTTTTTT.

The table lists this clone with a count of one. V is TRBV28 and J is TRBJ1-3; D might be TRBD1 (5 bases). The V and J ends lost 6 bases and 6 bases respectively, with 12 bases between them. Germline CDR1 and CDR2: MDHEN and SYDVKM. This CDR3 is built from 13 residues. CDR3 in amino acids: CASRDGTLNTIYF. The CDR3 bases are TGTGCCAGCAGGGACGGGACGTTAAACACCATATATTTT.

The CDR3: CASSGTAANTGELFF. The CDR3 DNA reads TGTGCCAGTAGTGGGACAGCAGCGAACACCGGGGAGCTGTTTTTT. The chain joins TRBV19 to TRBJ2-2, with TRBD1 identical over 7 bases. V shed 5 bases, J shed 0 bases, and the junction held 3 bases outside the gene matches. Germline CDR1 reads LNHDA; CDR2 reads SQIVND (reference sequence). The CDR3 extends over 15 amino acids. Looking up the rest from reference TRBV19 and TRBJ2-2 gives the full variable domain: DGGITQSPKYLFRKEGQNVTLSCEQNLNHDAMYWYRQDPGQGLRLIYYSQIVNDFQKGDIAEGYSVSREKKESFPLTVTSAQKNPTAFYLCASSGTAANTGELFFGEGSRLTVL.

CDR3 sequence: CASSLWDRAGNTIYF. The CDR3 nucleotides read TGTGCCAGCAGCTTATGGGACAGGGCGGGAAACACCATATATTTT. The gene calls are TRBV7-9 and TRBJ1-3; 9 nucleotides match TRBD1. The CDR3 is 15 residues long. The V gene end was trimmed by 2 bases and the J gene end by 4 bases; junction bases not matched to a gene: 3. Per the germline V gene, CDR1 is SEHNR and CDR2 is FQNEAQ (reference sequence).

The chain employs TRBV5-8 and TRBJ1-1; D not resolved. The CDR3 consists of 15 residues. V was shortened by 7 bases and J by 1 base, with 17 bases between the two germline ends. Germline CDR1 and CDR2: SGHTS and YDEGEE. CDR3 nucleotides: TGTGCCAGCCCAGCTTTCTCTCAGTCGAACACTGAAGCTTTCTTT. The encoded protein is CASPAFSQSNTEAFF.